This T cell receptor (beta chain) was retrieved from a study of patients and donors after allogeneic stem cell transplantation. Germline values: CDR1 SNHLY, CDR2 FYNNEI. The CDR3 totals 17 residues. With 2 bases removed from V and 8 bases from J, the gap between germline ends came to 24 bases. TCRdb reprocessed the RT-PCR reads with MiXCR, giving one entry per CDR3 protein. The sample shows about 960,000 distinct CDR3 sequences, about a sixth of them seen only once. The J gene is TRBJ1-2, the V gene TRBV2; possible D gene TRBD1, 5 bases. The sample comprised blood, either unsorted or a sorted T cell fraction (not recorded which). The sequence was obtained from a human donor who was either an allogeneic HSCT recipient or a stem cell or donor lymphocyte infusion donor (not recorded which). It is not recorded whose cells these are; they may come from a transplant donor. CDR3 nucleotides: TGTGCCAGCAGTGAAAGCGCCAGGGAATATAGTGATAAGGGCTACACCTTC. Residues: CASSESAREYSDKGYTF.